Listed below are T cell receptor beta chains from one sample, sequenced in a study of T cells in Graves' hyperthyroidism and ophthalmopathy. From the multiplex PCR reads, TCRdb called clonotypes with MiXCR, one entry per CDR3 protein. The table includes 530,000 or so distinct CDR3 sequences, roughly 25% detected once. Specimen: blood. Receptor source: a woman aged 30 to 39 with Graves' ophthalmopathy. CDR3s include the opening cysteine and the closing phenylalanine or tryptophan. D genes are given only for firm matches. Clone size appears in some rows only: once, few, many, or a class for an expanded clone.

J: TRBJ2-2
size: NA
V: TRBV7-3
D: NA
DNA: TGTGCCAGCAGTCCCGTCCCCTTGGGGGCTCAGAACACCGGGGAGCTGTTTTTT
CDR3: CASSPVPLGAQNTGELFF

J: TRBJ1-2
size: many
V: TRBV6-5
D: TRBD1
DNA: TGTGCCAGCAGTTTGTCCGGGACAGGGGGGTACCCTGATGGCTACACCTTC
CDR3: CASSLSGTGGYPDGYTF

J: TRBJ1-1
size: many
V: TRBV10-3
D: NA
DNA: TGTGCCATCAGTGACAGGGGATTTGACACTGAAGCTTTCTTT
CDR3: CAISDRGFDTEAFF

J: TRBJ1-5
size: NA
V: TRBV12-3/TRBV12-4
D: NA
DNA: TGTGCCAGCAGTTACTCGGGGGATGTGCAGCCCCAGCATTTT
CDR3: CASSYSGDVQPQHF

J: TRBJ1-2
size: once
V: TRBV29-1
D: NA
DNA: TGCAGCGTTGAAAGTGCCTATGGCTACACCTTC
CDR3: CSVESAYGYTF

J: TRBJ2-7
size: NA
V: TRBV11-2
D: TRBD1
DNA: TGTGCCAGCAGCTTAGATCTACAGGGGGCTAAGAGGGAGCAGTACTTC
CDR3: CASSLDLQGAKREQYF

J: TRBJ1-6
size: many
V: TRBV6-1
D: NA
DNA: TGTGCCAGCAGTGACCTCGGGGGCCCATCACCCCTCCACTTT
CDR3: CASSDLGGPSPLHF

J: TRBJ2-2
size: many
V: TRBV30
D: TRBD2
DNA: TGTGCCTGGAGTCGGGGACTAGAGGGGGCCGGGGAGCTGTTTTTT
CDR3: CAWSRGLEGAGELFF

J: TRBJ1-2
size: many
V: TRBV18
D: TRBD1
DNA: TGTGCCAGCTCGACCACAGGGGGCCTGGGGTATGGCTACACCTTC
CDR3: CASSTTGGLGYGYTF

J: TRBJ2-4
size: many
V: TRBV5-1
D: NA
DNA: TGCGCCAGCAGCCCGGACAGACGATTAGCCAAAAACATTAAGTACTTC
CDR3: CASSPDRRLAKNIKYF

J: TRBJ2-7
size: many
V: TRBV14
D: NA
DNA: TGTGCCAGCAGCCAAAGGAGTAGTCAAGTCGCCGAGCAGTACTTC
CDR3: CASSQRSSQVAEQYF

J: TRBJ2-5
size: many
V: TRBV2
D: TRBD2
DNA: TGTGCCAGCAGTGAAGCTGGACTAGCGGAAGAGACCCAGTACTTC
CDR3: CASSEAGLAEETQYF

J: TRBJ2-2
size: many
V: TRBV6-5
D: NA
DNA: TGTGCCAGCAGTTACTCCTCGGTTACCGGGGAGCTGTTTTTT
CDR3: CASSYSSVTGELFF

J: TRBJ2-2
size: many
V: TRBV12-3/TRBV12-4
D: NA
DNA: TGTGCCAGCCGTACGGGGCGTACCGGGGAGCTGTTTTTT
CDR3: CASRTGRTGELFF

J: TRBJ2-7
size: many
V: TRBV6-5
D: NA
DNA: TGTGCCAGCAGTTACTCAGGTGTTTCCTACGAGCAGTACTTC
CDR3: CASSYSGVSYEQYF

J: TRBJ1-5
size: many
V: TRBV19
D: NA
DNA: TGTGCCACTAGGGGGGTCCTCGGCAATCAGCCCCAGCATTTT
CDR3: CATRGVLGNQPQHF

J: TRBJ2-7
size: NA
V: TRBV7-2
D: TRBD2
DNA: TGTGCCAGCAGTTACGGGGGGGCGGTCACCTACGAGCAGTACTTC
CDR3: CASSYGGAVTYEQYF

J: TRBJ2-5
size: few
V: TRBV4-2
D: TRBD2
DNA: TGTGCCAGCAGCAAAAGGGCGACTAGCGGGGGGGCCCAGGAAGAGACCCAGTACTTC
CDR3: CASSKRATSGGAQEETQYF

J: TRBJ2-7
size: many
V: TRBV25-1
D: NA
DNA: TGTGCCAGCAGCGGGGGGCTGGGAGAGCAGTACTTC
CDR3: CASSGGLGEQYF

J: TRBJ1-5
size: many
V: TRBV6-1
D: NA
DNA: TGTGCCAGCAGCCCCAACCCGGGGGCCAATCAGCCCCAGCATTTT
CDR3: CASSPNPGANQPQHF

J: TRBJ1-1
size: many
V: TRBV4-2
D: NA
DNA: TGTGCCAGCAGCCTAACCCCGGGGGCCTACACTGAAGCTTTCTTT
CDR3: CASSLTPGAYTEAFF

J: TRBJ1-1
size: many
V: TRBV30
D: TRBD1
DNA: TGTGCCTGGAGTTGGACAGGACAAGCTTTCTTT
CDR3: CAWSWTGQAFF

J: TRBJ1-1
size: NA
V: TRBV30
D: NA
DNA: TGTGCCCGAATCAGGGTTGACACTGAAGCTTTCTTT
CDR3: CARIRVDTEAFF

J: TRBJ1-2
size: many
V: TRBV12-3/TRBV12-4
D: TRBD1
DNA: TGTGCCAGCAGTTTGTCTACAGGGGATGTTGGCTACACCTTC
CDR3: CASSLSTGDVGYTF

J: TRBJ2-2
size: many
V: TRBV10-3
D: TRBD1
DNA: TGTGCCATCAATAGCAGGGGGACCGGGGAGCTGTTTTTT
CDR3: CAINSRGTGELFF

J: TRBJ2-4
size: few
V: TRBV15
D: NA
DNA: TGTGCCACCAGCAGAGACAGGGTGGTAAACATTAAGTACTTC
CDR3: CATSRDRVVNIKYF

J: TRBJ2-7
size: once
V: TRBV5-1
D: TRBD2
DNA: TGCGCCAGCAGCTTGGCCGCGGGAGCGGCGGGCGAGCAGTACTTC
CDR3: CASSLAAGAAGEQYF

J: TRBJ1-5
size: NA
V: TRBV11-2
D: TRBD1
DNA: TGTGCCAGCAGCCGGGCGGGGGGACAGGGGGCAGGCCAGCCCCAGCATTTT
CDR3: CASSRAGGQGAGQPQHF

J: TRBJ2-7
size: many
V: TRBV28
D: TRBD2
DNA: TGTGCCAGCAGTTTAGCGGGGGGCGGCCACGAGCAGTACTTC
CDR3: CASSLAGGGHEQYF

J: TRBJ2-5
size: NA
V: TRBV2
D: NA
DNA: TGTGCCAGCAGTGACCACGGGACCCTATTTCGAGAGACCCAGTACTTC
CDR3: CASSDHGTLFRETQYF

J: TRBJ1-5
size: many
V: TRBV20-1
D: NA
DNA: TGCAGTGCTACCAGCCATAGCAATCAGCCCCAGCATTTT
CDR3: CSATSHSNQPQHF

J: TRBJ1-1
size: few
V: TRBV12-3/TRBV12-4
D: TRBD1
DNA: TGTGCCAGCAGTTCAGGGACAGGGGCGGCTTTCTTT
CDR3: CASSSGTGAAFF

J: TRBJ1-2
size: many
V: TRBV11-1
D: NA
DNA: TGTGCCAGCAGCTCGGGTTGGGATGGCTACACCTTC
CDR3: CASSSGWDGYTF

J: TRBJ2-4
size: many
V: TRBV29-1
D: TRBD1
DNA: TGCAGCGTTGAGGGACAGGGGGCTTCGGCCAAAAACATTAAGTACTTC
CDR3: CSVEGQGASAKNIKYF

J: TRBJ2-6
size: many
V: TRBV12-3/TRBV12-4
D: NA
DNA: TGTGCCACTACAGCCTCTGGGGCCAACGTCCTGACTTTC
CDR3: CATTASGANVLTF

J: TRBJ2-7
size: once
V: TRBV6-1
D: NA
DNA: TGTGCCAGCAGTCTCCGACAGTTACATTACGAGCAGTACTTC
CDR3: CASSLRQLHYEQYF

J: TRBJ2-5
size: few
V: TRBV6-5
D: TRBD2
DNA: TGTGCCAGCAGTCACTCGTGGACTAGGAGTTTAAAGACCCAGTACTTC
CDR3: CASSHSWTRSLKTQYF

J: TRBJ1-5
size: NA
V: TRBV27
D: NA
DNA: TGTGCCAGTCATAAGGTGGGGGGCAGGAGCAATCAGCCCCAGCATTTT
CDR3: CASHKVGGRSNQPQHF

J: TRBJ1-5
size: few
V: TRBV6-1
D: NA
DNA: TGTGCCAGCAGTCCAAGGACAGTTAGCAATCAGCCCCAGCATTTT
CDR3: CASSPRTVSNQPQHF

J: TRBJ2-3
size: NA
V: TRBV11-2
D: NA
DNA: TGTGCCAGCAGCTTTGATAGCGCCAGCACAGATACGCAGTATTTT
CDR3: CASSFDSASTDTQYF

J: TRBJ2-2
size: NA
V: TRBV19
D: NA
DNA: TGTGCCAGTAGTATAGCGGGTAGGGACTTCTCCTTTAATATACCGAACACCGGGGAGCTGTTTTTT
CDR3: CASSIAGRDFSFNIPNTGELFF

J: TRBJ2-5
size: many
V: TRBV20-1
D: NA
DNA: TGCGGGGCGGGGGCCCAGTACCAAGAGACCCAGTACTTC
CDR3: CGAGAQYQETQYF

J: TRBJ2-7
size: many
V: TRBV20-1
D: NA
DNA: TGCAGTGCTCAAGACAGCCTCTACGAGCAGTACTTC
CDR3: CSAQDSLYEQYF

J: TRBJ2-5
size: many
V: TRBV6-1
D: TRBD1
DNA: TGTGCCAGCAGTGCTGGACAGGGGGCAGTACAAGAGACCCAGTACTTC
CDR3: CASSAGQGAVQETQYF

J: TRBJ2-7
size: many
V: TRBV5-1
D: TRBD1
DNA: TGCGCCAGCAGCACCGGGACAGGGGGTTTAGCGACGGTGTACGAGCAGTACTTC
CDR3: CASSTGTGGLATVYEQYF

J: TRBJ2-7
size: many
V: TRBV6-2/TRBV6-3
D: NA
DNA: TGTGCCAGCAGTTACTGGGCTGCAATCTACGAGCAGTACTTC
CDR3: CASSYWAAIYEQYF

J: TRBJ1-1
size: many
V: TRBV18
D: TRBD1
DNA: TGTGCCAGCTCACCACAGACAGGGTATGGCACTGAAGCTTTCTTT
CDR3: CASSPQTGYGTEAFF

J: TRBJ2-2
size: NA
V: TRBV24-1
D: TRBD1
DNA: TGTGCCACCAGTGACCCGGGACAGGGGGCCGGCGGGGAGCTGTTTTTT
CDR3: CATSDPGQGAGGELFF

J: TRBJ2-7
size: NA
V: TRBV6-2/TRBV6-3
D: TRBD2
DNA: TGTGCCAGCAGTTTCGGACTAGCGGGGGCCCGTTCCGTCTACGAGCAGTACTTC
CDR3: CASSFGLAGARSVYEQYF

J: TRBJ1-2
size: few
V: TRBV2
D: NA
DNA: TGTGCCAGCAGTCGGATGGAGCGCTACACCTTC
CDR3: CASSRMERYTF

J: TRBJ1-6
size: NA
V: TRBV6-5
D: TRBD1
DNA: TGTGCCAGCAGTTACTCCCGACAGGGGAGGACACCCCTCCACTTT
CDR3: CASSYSRQGRTPLHF

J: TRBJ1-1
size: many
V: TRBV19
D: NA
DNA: TGTGCCAGTAGTAACCAGAACACTGAAGCTTTCTTT
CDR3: CASSNQNTEAFF

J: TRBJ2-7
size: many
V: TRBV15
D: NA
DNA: TGTGCCACCAGCAGAGGGACGGAAAGAGCCTACGAGCAGTACTTC
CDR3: CATSRGTERAYEQYF